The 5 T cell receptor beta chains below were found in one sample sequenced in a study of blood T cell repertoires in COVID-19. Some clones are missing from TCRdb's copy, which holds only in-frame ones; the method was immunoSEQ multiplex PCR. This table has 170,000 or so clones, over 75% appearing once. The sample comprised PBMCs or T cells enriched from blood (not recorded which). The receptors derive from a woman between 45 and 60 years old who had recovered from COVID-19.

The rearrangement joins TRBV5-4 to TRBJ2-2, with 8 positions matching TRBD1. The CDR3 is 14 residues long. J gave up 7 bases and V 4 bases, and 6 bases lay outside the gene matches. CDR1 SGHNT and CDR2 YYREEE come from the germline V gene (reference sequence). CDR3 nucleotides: TGTGCCAGCAGCGCGGGACAGGCTCTCGGGGAGCTGTTTTTT. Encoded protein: CASSAGQALGELFF.

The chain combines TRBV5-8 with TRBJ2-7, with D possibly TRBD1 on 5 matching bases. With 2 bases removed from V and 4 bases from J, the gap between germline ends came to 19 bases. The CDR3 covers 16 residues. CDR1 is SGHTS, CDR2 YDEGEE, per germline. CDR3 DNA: TGTGCCAGCAGCTTAGCTTACAGGAGAAGCCCTTACGAGCAGTACTTC. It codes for CASSLAYRRSPYEQYF.

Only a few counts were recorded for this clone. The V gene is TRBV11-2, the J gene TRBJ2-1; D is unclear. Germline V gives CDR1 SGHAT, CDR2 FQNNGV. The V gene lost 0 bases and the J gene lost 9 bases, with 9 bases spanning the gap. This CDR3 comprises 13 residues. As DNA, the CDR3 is TGTGCCAGCAGCTTAGATTCTCGGAGTGAGCAGTTCTTC. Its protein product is CASSLDSRSEQFF.

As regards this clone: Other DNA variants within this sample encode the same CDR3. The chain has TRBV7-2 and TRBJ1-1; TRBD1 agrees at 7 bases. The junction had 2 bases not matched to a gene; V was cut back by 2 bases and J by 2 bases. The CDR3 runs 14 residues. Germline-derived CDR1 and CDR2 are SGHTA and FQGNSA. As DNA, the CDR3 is TGTGCCAGCAGCTTACGACAGGGAAACACTGAAGCTTTCTTT. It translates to CASSLRQGNTEAFF.

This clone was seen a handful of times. The CDR3 sequence is CASSLARENTEAFF. Written as DNA, the CDR3 is TGTGCCAGCAGCTTAGCCCGGGAGAACACTGAAGCTTTCTTT. The chain recombines TRBV11-3 with TRBJ1-1; no clear D gene. Per germline, CDR1 SGHNT and CDR2 YENEEA. With 1 base removed from V and 1 base from J, the gap between germline ends came to 7 bases. CDR3 length equals 14 residues.